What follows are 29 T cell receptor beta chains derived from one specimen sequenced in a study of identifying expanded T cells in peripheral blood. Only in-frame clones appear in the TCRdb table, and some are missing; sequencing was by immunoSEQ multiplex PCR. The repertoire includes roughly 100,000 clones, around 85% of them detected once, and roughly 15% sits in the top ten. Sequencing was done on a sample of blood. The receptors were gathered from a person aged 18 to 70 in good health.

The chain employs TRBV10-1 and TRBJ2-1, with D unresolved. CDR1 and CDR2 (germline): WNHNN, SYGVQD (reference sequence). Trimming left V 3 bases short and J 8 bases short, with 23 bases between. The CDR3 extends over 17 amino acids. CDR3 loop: CASSDMVGPRPGHEQFF. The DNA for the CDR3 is TGCGCCAGCAGTGACATGGTAGGGCCAAGGCCGGGTCATGAGCAGTTCTTC.

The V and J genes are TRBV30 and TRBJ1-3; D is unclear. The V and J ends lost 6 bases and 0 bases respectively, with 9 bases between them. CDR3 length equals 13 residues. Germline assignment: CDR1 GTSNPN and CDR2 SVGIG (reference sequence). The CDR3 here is CACKEFSGNTIYF. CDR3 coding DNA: TGTGCCTGTAAGGAGTTCTCTGGAAACACCATATATTTT.

CDR3 DNA sequence: TGTGCCAGCAGGACGGGACCTAACTATGGCTACACCTTC. Its protein is CASRTGPNYGYTF. The chain couples TRBV28 to TRBJ1-2; D possibly corresponds to TRBD1 (5 bases). Per the germline V gene, CDR1 is MDHEN and CDR2 is SYDVKM. Between the trimmed V and J ends, which lost 6 bases and 0 bases, there was a span of 8 bases. The CDR3 has 13 residues.

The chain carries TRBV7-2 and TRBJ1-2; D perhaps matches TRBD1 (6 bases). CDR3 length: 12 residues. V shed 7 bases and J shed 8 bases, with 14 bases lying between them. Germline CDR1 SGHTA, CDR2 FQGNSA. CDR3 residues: CASNPSGGGYTF. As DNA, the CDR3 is TGTGCCAGCAACCCTTCGGGGGGCGGCTACACCTTC.

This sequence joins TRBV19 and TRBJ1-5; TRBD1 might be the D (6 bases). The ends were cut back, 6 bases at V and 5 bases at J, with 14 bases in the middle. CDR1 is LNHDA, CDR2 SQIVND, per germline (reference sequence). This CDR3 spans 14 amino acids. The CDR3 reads CASSIFQGHQPQHF. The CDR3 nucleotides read TGTGCCAGTAGCATATTCCAGGGGCATCAGCCCCAGCATTTT. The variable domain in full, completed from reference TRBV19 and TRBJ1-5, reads DGGITQSPKYLFRKEGQNVTLSCEQNLNHDAMYWYRQDPGQGLRLIYYSQIVNDFQKGDIAEGYSVSREKKESFPLTVTSAQKNPTAFYLCASSIFQGHQPQHFGDGTRLSIL.

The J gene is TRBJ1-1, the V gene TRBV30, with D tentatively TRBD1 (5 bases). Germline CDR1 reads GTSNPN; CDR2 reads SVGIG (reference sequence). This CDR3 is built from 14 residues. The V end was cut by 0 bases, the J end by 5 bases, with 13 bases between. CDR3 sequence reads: CAWSVTRGRTEAFF. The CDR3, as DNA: TGTGCCTGGAGTGTTACTAGGGGAAGGACTGAAGCTTTCTTT.

CDR3 loop: CASSPRTGDDLSYNSPLHF. CDR3 bases: TGTGCCAGCAGCCCTCGGACAGGGGATGATCTATCCTATAATTCACCCCTCCACTTT. The rearrangement joins TRBV7-9 to TRBJ1-6; 9 bases are a match to TRBD1. V shed 5 bases, J shed 1 base, and the junction held 12 bases outside the gene matches. Germline CDR1 SEHNR, CDR2 FQNEAQ (reference sequence). The CDR3 runs 19 residues.

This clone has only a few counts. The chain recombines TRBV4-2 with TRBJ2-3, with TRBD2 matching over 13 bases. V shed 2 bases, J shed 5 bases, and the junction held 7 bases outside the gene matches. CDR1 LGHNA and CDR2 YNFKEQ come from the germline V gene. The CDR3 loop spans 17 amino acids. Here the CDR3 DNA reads TGTGCCAGCAGCCAACAACTAGCGGGGGGGCCAGGAGATACGCAGTATTTT. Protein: CASSQQLAGGPGDTQYF.

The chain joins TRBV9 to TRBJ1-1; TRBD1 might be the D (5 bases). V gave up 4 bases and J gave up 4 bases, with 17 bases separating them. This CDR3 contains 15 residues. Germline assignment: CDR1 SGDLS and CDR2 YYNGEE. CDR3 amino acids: CASSPPGQGTTEAFF. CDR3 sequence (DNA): TGTGCCAGCAGCCCGCCGGGGCAGGGTACCACTGAAGCTTTCTTT.

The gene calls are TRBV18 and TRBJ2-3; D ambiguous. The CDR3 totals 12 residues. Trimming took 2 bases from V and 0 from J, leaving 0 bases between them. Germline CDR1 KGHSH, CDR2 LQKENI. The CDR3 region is CASSPSTDTQYF. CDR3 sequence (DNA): TGTGCCAGCTCACCAAGCACAGATACGCAGTATTTT.

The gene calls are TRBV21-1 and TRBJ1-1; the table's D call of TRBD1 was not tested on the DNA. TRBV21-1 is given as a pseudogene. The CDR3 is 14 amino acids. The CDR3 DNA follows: TGTGCCAGCAGCAGAACAGAATTTGACACTGAAGCTTTCTTT. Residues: CASSRTEFDTEAFF.

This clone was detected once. CDR3 residues: CASSLISPRFRDAETQYF. DNA of the CDR3: TGTGCCAGCAGCTTAATATCCCCCCGGTTCCGCGACGCAGAGACCCAGTACTTC. The V call is TRBV7-8, the J call TRBJ2-5; the D is unclear. This CDR3 has 18 amino acids. The germline gives CDR1 SGHVS, CDR2 FQNEAQ. The V and J ends lost 2 bases and 4 bases respectively, with 23 bases between them.

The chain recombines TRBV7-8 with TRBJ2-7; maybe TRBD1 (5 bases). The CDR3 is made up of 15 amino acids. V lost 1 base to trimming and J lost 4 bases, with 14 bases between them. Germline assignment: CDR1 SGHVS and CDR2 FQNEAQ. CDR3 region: CASSLEAGMRYEQYF. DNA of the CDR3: TGTGCCAGCAGCTTAGAGGCAGGGATGAGGTACGAGCAGTACTTC.

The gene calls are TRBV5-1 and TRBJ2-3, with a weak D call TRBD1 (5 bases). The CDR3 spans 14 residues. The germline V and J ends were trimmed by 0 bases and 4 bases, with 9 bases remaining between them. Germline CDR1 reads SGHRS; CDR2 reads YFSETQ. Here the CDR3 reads CASSLGQGSDTQYF. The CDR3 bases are TGCGCCAGCAGCTTGGGCCAGGGCTCAGATACGCAGTATTTT.

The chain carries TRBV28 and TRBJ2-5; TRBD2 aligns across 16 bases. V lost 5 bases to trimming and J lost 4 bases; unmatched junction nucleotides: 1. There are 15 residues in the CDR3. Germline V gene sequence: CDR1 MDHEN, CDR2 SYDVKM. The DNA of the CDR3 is TGTGCCAGCAGTGGGACTAGCGGGGGGGCAGAGACCCAGTACTTC. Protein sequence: CASSGTSGGAETQYF. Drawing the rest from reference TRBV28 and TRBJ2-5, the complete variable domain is DVKVTQSSRYLVKRTGEKVFLECVQDMDHENMFWYRQDPGLGLRLIYFSYDVKMKEKGDIPEGYSVSREKKERFSLILESASTNQTSMYLCASSGTSGGAETQYFGPGTRLLVL.

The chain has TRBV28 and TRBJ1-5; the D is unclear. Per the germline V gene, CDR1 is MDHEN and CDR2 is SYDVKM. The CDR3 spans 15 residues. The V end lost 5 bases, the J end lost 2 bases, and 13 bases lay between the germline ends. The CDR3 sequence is CASSLPRERNQPQHF. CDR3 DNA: TGTGCCAGCAGTCTCCCCAGAGAACGCAATCAGCCCCAGCATTTT.

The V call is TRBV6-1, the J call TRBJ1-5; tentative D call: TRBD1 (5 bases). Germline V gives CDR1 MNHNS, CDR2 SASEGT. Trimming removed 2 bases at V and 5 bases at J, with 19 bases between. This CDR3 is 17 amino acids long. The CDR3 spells CASSEFGAGLNHQPQHF. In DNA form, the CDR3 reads TGTGCCAGCAGTGAATTTGGGGCAGGGTTGAACCATCAGCCCCAGCATTTT.

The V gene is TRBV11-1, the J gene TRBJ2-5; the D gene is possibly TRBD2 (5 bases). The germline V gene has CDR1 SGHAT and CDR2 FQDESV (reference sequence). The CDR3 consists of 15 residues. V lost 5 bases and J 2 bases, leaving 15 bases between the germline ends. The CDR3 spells CASSPGVSEQETQYF. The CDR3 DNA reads TGTGCCAGCAGCCCCGGGGTCTCGGAACAAGAGACCCAGTACTTC.

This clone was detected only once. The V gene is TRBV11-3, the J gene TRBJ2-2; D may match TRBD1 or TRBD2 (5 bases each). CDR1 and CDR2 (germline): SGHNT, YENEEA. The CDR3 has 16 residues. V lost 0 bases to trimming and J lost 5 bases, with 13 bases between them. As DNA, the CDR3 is TGTGCCAGCAGCTTAGATCAAGGTGGGGGTACCGGGGAGCTGTTTTTT. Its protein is CASSLDQGGGTGELFF.

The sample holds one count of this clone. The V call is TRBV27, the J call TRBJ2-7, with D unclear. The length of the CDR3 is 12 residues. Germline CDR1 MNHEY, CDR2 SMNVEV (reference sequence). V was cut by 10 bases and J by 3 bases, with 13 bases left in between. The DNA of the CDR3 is TGTGCCAACCCGGGCGGCGGCTACGAGCAGTACTTC. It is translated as CANPGGGYEQYF.

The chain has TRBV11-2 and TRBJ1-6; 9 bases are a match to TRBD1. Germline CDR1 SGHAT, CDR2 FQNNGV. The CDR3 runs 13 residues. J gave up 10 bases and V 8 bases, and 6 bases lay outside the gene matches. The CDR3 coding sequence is TGTGCCAGCCGGGGACAGGGAAGATCACCCCTCCACTTT. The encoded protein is CASRGQGRSPLHF.

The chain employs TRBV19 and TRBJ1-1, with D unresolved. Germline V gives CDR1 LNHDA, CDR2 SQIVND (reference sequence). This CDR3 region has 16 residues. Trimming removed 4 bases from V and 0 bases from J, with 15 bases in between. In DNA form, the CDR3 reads TGTGCCAGTAGTACTGGGTCGGGAGCGCTGAACACTGAAGCTTTCTTT. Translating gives CASSTGSGALNTEAFF.

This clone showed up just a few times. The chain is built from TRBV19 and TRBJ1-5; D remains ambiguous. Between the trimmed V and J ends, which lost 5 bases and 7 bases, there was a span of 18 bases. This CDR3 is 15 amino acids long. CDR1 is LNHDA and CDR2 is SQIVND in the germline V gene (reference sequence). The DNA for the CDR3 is TGTGCCAGTAGTTCCATGAGGGTAATGGGGCAGCCCCAGCATTTT. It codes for CASSSMRVMGQPQHF. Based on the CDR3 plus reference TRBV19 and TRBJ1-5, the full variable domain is DGGITQSPKYLFRKEGQNVTLSCEQNLNHDAMYWYRQDPGQGLRLIYYSQIVNDFQKGDIAEGYSVSREKKESFPLTVTSAQKNPTAFYLCASSSMRVMGQPQHFGDGTRLSIL.

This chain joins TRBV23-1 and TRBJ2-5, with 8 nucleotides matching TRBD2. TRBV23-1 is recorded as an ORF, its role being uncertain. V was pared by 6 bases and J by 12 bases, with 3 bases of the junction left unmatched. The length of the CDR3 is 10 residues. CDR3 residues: CASRRGAKYF. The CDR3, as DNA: TGCGCCAGCAGGCGGGGGGCCAAGTACTTC.

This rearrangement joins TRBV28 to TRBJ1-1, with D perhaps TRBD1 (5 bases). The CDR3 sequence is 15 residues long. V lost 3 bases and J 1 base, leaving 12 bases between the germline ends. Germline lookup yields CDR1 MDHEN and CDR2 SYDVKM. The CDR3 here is CASSFFSGKNTEAFF. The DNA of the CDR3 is TGTGCCAGCAGTTTTTTCTCAGGGAAGAACACTGAAGCTTTCTTT.

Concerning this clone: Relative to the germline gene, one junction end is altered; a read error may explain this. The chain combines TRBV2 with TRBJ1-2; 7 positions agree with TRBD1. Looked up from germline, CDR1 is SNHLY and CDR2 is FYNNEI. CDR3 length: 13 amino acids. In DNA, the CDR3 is TGTGCCAGCAATGAAGAGGCAGGGGGGTCTACAACCTTC. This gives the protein CASNEEAGGSTTF. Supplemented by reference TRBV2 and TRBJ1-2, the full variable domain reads EPEVTQTPSHQVTQMGQEVILRCVPISNHLYFYWYRQILGQKVEFLVSFYNNEISEKSEIFDDQFSVERPDGSNFTLKIRSTKLEDSAMYFCASNEEAGGSTTFGSGTRLTVV.

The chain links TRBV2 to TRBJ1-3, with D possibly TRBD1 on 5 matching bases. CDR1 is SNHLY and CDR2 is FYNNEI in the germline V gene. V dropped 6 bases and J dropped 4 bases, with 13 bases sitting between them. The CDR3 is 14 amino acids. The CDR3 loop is CASSYGTPGNTIYF. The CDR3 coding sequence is TGTGCCAGCAGCTACGGGACCCCCGGAAACACCATATATTTT.

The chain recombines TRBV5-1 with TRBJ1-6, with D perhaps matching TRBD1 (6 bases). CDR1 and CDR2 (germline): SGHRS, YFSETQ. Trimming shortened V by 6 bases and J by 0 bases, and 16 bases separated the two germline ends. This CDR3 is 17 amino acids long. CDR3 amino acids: CASTRRQESSYNSPLHF. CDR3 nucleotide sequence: TGCGCCAGCACAAGGCGACAGGAGAGCTCCTATAATTCACCCCTCCACTTT.

The CDR3 DNA is TGTGCCAGCAGTTACTCGGAGGGGTTGGATAACGAGCAGTACTTC. Amino acid sequence: CASSYSEGLDNEQYF. This rearrangement joins TRBV6-5 to TRBJ2-7; possible D gene TRBD2, 6 bases. Germline V CDR1 and CDR2: MNHEY, SVGAGI. This CDR3 has 15 residues. Trimming stripped 0 bases from V and 5 bases from J, with 14 bases between.